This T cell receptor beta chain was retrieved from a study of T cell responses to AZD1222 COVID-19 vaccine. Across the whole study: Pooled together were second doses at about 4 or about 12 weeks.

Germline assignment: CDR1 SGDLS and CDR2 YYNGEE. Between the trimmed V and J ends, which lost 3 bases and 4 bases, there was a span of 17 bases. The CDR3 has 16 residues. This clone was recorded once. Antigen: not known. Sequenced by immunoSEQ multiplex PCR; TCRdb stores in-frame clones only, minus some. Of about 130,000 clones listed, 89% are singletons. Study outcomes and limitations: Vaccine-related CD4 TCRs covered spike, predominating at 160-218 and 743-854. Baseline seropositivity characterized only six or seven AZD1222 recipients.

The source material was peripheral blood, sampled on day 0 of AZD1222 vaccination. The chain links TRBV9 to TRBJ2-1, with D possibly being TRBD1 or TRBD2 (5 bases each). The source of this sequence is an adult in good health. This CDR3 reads CASSAGAGLGYNEQFF. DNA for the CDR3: TGTGCCAGCAGCGCCGGGGCAGGGCTGGGTTACAATGAGCAGTTCTTC.